The TCR beta chain described here comes from a study of shared clonotypes between healthy human individuals. Whole-study context: Sampling drew on donors who were a couple of women and a few men aged 18 to 49.

Comments on this clone: Antigen: not known. The identical CDR3 is also encoded by other nucleotide sequences in the sample.

Every donor, a Caucasian adult, lived in Nashville, Tennessee. CDR3 size: 12 residues. The V end lost 4 bases, the J end lost 2 bases, and 4 bases lay between the germline ends. Germline V gives CDR1 MNHEY, CDR2 SVGAGI. The table came from immunoSEQ multiplex PCR; TCRdb's copy has only in-frame clones and leaves some out. The table has approximately 2.5 million clones, about 92% seen once. General study findings and limits: Only blood was sampled, and tissue TCR repertoires likely differ from blood ones. In contrast to clonotypes shared by all four donors, non-shared clonotypes had lower generation probabilities.

The receptor's source is a young man in good health. The chain employs TRBV6-5 and TRBJ2-3; no clear D. Sequenced sample: naive CD4+ T cells sorted from blood. Subset specified: CD45RA+ positively selected. CDR3 residues: CASSSTTDTQYF. CDR3 DNA: TGTGCCAGCAGTTCCACCACAGATACGCAGTATTTT.